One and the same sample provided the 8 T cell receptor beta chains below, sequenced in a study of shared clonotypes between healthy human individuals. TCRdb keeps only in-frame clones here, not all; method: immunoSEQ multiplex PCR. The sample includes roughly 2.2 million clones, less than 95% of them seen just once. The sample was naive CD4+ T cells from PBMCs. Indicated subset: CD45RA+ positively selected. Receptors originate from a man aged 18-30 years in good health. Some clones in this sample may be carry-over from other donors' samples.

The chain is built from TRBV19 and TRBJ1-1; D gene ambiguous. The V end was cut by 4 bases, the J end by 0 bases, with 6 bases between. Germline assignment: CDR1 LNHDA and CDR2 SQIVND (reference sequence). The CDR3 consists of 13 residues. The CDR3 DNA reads TGTGCCAGTAGTACAAAGGTGAACACTGAAGCTTTCTTT. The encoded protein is CASSTKVNTEAFF.

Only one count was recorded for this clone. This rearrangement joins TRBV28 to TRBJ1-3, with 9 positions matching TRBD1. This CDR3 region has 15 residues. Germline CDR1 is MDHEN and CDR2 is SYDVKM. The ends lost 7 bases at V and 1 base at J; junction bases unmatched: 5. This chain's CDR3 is CASNTGGISGNTIYF. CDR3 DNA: TGTGCCAGCAACACAGGGGGCATTTCTGGAAACACCATATATTTT. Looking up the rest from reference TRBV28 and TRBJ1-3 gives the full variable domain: DVKVTQSSRYLVKRTGEKVFLECVQDMDHENMFWYRQDPGLGLRLIYFSYDVKMKEKGDIPEGYSVSREKKERFSLILESASTNQTSMYLCASNTGGISGNTIYFGEGSWLTVV.

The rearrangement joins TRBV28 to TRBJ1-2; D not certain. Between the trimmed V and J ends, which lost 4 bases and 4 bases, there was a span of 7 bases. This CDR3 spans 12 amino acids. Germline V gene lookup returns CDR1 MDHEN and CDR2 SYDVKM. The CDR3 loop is CASSYDSYGYTF. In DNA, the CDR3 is TGTGCCAGCAGTTATGATTCCTATGGCTACACCTTC.

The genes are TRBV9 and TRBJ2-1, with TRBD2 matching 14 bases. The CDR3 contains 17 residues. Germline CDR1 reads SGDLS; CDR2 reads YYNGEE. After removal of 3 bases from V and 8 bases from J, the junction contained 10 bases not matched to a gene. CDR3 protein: CASSAALGLAGEDEQFF. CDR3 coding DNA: TGTGCCAGCAGCGCTGCCTTGGGACTAGCGGGAGAGGATGAGCAGTTCTTC.

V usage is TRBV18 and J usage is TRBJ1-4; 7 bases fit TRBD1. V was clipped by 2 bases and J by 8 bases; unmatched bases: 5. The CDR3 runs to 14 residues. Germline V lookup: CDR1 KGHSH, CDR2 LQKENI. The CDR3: CASSPTGTVEKLFF. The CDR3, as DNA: TGTGCCAGCTCACCAACCGGGACAGTAGAAAAACTGTTTTTT.

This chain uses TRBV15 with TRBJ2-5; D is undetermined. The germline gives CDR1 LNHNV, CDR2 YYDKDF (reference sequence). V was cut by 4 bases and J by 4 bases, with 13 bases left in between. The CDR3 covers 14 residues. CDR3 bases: TGTGCCACCAGCAAGGGCAGCAACCCAGAGACCCAGTACTTC. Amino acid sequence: CATSKGSNPETQYF.

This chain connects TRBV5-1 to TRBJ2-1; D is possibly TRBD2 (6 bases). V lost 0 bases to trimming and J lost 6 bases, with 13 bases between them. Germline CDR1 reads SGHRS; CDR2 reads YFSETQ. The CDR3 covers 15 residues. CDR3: CASSLVGGFFNEQFF. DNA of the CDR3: TGCGCCAGCAGCTTGGTTGGGGGGTTTTTCAATGAGCAGTTCTTC.

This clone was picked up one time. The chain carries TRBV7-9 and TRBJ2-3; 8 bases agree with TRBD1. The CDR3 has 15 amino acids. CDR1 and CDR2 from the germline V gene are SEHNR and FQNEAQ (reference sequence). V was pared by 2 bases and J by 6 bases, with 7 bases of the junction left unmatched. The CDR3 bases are TGTGCCAGCAGCTTACGGGGACAGGTGGTTGATACGCAGTATTTT. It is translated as CASSLRGQVVDTQYF. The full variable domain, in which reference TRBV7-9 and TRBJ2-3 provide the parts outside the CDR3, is DTGVSQNPRHKITKRGQNVTFRCDPISEHNRLYWYRQTLGQGPEFLTYFQNEAQLEKSRLLSDRFSAERPKGSFSTLEIQRTEQGDSAMYLCASSLRGQVVDTQYFGPGTRLTVL.